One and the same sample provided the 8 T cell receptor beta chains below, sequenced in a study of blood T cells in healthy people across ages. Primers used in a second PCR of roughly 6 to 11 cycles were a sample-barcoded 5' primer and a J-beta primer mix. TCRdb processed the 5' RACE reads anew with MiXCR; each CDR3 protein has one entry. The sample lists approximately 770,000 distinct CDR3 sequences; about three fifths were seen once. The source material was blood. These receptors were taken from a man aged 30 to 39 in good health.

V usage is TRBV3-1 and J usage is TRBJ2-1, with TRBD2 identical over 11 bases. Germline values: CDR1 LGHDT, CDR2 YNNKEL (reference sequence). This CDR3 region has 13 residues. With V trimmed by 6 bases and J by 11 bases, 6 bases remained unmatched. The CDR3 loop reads CASRLAGEGKQFF. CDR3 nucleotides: TGTGCCAGCAGACTAGCGGGAGAGGGGAAGCAGTTCTTC.

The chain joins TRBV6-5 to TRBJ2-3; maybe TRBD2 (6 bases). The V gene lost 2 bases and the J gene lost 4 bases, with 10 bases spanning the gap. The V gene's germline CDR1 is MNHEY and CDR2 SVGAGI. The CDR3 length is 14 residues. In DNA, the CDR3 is TGTGCCAGCAGTTACGCTAGCGCCCCAGATACGCAGTATTTT. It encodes CASSYASAPDTQYF.

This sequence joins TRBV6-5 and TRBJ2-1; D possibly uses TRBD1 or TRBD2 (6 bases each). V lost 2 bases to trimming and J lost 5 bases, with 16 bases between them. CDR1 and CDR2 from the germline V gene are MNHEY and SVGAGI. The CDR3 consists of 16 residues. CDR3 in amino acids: CASSYQGRERDNEQFF. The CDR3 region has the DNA TGTGCCAGCAGTTACCAGGGGCGGGAACGGGACAATGAGCAGTTCTTC.

Written as DNA, the CDR3 is TGCGCCAGCAGGGACCCGCTCAGAGGGTACGAGCAGTACTTC. Translated: CASRDPLRGYEQYF. This chain links TRBV5-1 with TRBJ2-4; D is perhaps TRBD2 (5 bases). The J call may be wrong; the DNA end is better matched by TRBJ2-7. Germline V gene lookup returns CDR1 SGHRS and CDR2 YFSETQ. There are 14 residues in the CDR3.

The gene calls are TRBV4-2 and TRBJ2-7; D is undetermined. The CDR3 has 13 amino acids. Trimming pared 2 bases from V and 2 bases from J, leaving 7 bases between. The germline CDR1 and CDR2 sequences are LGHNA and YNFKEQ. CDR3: CASSQPETYEQYF. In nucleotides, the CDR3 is TGTGCCAGCAGCCAACCCGAGACCTACGAGCAGTACTTC.

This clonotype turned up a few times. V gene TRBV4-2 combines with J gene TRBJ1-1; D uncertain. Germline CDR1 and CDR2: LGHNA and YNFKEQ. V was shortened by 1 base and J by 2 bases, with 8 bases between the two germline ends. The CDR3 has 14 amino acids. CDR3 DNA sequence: TGTGCCAGCAGCCAAGGGCAGGCAAACACTGAAGCTTTCTTT. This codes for CASSQGQANTEAFF.

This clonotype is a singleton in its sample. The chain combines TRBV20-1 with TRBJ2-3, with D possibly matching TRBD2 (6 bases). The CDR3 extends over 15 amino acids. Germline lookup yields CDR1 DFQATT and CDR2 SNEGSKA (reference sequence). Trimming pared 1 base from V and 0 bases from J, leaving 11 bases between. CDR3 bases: TGCAGTGCTAGAGCGGAGGGTACCAGCACAGATACGCAGTATTTT. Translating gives CSARAEGTSTDTQYF.

CDR3 bases: TGTGCCAGCCCCAAGGGAGGGCGGCGATTCACAGATACGCAGTATTTT. Translating it yields CASPKGGRRFTDTQYF. The genes are TRBV27 and TRBJ2-3; 7 positions agree with TRBD2. V lost 8 bases and J lost 2; bases outside the gene matches: 13. CDR1 is MNHEY, CDR2 SMNVEV, per germline (reference sequence). The CDR3 has 16 residues.